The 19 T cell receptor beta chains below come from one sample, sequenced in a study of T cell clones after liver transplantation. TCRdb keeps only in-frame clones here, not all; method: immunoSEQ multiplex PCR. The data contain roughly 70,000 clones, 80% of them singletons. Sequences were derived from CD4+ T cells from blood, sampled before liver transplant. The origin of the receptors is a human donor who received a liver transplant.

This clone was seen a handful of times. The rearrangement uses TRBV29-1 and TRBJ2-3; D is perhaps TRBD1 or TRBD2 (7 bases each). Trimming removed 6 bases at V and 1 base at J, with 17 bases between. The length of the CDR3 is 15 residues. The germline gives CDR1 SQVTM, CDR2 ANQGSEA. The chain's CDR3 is CSVASQGRGTDTQYF. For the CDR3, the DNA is TGCAGCGTCGCCTCACAGGGGAGGGGCACAGATACGCAGTATTTT.

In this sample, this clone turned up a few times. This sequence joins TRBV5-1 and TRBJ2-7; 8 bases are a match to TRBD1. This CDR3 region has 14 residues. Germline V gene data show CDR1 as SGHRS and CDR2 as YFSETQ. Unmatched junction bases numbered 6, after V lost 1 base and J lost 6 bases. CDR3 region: CASSLLQGVGEQYF. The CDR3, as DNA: TGCGCCAGCAGCTTGTTACAGGGGGTGGGCGAGCAGTACTTC. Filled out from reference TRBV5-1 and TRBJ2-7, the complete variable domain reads KAGVTQTPRYLIKTRGQQVTLSCSPISGHRSVSWYQQTPGQGLQFLFEYFSETQRNKGNFPGRFSGRQFSNSRSEMNVSTLELGDSALYLCASSLLQGVGEQYFGPGTRLTVT.

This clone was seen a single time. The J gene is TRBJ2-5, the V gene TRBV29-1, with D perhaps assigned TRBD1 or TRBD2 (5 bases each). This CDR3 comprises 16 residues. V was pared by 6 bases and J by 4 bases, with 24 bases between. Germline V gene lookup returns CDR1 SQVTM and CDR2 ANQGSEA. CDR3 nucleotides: TGCAGCGTCTCCCCCCGGGGCACCCTACTTGCAGAGACCCAGTACTTC. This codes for CSVSPRGTLLAETQYF.

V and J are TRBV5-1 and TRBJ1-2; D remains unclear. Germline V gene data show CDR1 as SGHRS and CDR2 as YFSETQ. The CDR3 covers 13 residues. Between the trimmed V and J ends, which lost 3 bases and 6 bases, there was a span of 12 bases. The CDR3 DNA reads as TGCGCCAGCAGCTGGGGAGAGAGTGATGGCTACACCTTC. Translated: CASSWGESDGYTF.

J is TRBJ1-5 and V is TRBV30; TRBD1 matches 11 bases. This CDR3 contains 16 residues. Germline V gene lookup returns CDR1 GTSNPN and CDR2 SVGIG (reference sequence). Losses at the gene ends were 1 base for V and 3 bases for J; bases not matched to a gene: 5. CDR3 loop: CAWSGWDRGINQPQHF. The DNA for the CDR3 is TGTGCCTGGAGTGGGTGGGACAGGGGGATCAATCAGCCCCAGCATTTT.

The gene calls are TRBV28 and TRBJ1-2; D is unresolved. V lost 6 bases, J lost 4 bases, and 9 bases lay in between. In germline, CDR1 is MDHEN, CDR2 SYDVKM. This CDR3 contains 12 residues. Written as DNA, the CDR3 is TGTGCCAGCAGCGCTGGGCTCTATGGCTACACCTTC. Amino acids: CASSAGLYGYTF.

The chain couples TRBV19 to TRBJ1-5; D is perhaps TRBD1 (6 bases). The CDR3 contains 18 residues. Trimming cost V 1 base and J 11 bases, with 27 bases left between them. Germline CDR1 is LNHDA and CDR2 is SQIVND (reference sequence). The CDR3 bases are TGTGCCAGTAGTATAGGCTATAACAGGGCTTCCATAAGCTCGACCCAGCATTTT. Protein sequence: CASSIGYNRASISSTQHF.

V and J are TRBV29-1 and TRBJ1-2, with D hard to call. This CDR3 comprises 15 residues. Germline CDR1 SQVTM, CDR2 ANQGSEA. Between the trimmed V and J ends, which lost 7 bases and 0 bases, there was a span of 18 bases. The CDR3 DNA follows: TGCAGCGCCCTGGACCGCTCCCGGGCTAACTATGGCTACACCTTC. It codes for CSALDRSRANYGYTF.

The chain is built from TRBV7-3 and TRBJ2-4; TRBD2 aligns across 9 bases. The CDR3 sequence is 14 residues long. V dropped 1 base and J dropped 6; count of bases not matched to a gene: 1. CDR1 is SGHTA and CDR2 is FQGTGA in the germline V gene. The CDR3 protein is CASSLSGRGNIQYF. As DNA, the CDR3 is TGTGCCAGCAGCTTAAGCGGGAGGGGAAACATTCAGTACTTC.

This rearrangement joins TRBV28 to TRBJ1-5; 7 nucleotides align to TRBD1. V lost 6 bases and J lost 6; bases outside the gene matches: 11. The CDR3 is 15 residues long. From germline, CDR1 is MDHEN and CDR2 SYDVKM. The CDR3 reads CASSRTGTSIQPQHF. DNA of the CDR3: TGTGCCAGCAGCCGGACAGGCACTAGTATTCAGCCCCAGCATTTT.

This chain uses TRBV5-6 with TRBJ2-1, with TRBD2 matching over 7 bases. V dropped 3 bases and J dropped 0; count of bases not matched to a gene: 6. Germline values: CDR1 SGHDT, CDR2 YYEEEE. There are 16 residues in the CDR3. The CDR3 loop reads CASSSILAASYNEQFF. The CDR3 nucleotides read TGTGCCAGCAGCTCTATTCTAGCGGCCTCCTACAATGAGCAGTTCTTC.

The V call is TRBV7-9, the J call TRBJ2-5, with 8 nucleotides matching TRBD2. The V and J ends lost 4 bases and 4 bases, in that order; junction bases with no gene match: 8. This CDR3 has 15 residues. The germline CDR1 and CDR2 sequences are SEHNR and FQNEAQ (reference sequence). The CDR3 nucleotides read TGTGCCAGCAGCTCTAGAGCGGGGGAGAGAGAGACCCAGTACTTC. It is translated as CASSSRAGERETQYF.

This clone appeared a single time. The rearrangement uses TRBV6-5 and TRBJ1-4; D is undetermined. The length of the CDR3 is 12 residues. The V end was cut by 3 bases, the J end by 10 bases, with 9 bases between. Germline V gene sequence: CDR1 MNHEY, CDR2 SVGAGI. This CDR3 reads CASSYAGGKLFF. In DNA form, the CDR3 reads TGTGCCAGCAGTTATGCGGGAGGAAAACTGTTTTTT.

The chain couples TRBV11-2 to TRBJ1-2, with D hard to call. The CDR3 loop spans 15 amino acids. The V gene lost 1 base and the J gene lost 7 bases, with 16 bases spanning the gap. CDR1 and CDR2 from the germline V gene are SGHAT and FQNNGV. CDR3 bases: TGTGCCAGCAGCTTAGTAGTTCGGACGTTTGTTGGCTACACCTTC. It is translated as CASSLVVRTFVGYTF. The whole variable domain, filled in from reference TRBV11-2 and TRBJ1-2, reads EAGVAQSPRYKIIEKRQSVAFWCNPISGHATLYWYQQILGQGPKLLIQFQNNGVVDDSQLPKDRFSAERLKGVDSTLKIQPAKLEDSAVYLCASSLVVRTFVGYTFGSGTRLTVV.

The CDR3 coding sequence is TGTGCCAGCAGTTTACCGGGACAGGGGATCTCCTACGAGCAGTACTTC. Translated: CASSLPGQGISYEQYF. The chain carries TRBV5-4 and TRBJ2-7; TRBD1 matches 10 bases. The CDR3 loop spans 16 amino acids. With 5 bases clipped from V and 0 bases from J, the junction kept 8 bases outside the gene matches. Looked up from germline, CDR1 is SGHNT and CDR2 is YYREEE (reference sequence).

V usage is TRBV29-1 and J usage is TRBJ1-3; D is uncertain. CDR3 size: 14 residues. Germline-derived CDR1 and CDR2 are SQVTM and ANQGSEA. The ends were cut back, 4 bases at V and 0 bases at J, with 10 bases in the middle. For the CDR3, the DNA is TGCAGCGTTGCTGGGCATCGCTCTGGAAACACCATATATTTT. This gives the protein CSVAGHRSGNTIYF.

This chain's CDR3 is CASSPSGGGSTEAFF. The DNA for the CDR3 is TGTGCCAGCAGCCCCTCCGGAGGGGGGAGCACTGAAGCTTTCTTT. V usage is TRBV7-8 and J usage is TRBJ1-1; TRBD1 is a possible D gene (6 bases). The CDR3 length is 15 residues. Germline V gene lookup returns CDR1 SGHVS and CDR2 FQNEAQ. The V and J ends lost 5 bases and 4 bases respectively, with 17 bases between them.

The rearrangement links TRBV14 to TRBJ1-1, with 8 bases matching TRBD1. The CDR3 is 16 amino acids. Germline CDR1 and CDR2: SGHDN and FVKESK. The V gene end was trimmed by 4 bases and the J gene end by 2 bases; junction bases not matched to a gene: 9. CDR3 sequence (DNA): TGTGCCAGCAGCCCACTGACAGGGGCGCTTAACACTGAAGCTTTCTTT. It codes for CASSPLTGALNTEAFF.

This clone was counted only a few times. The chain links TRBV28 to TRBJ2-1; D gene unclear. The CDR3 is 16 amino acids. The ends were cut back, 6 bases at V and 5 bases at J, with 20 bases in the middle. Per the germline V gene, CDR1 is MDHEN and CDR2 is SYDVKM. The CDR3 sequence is CASSRRGSLGNNEQFF. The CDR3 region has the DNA TGTGCCAGCAGCCGCAGAGGTTCCCTCGGAAACAATGAGCAGTTCTTC.